These 29 T cell receptor beta chains share one sample of origin, sequenced in a study of T cell responses to AZD1222 COVID-19 vaccine. The data were produced by immunoSEQ multiplex PCR, yet TCRdb's version contains in-frame clones alone and is incomplete. This sample has about 100,000 clones; approximately 92% occur once, and the top ten carry 0.95% to 1.5%. The input for sequencing was peripheral blood, taken on day 0 of AZD1222 vaccination. Receptor source: an adult in good health.

The genes are TRBV9 and TRBJ1-5; TRBD1 matches 7 bases. Trimming took 2 bases from V and 0 from J; bases not matched to a gene: 5. The V gene's germline CDR1 is SGDLS and CDR2 YYNGEE. The length of the CDR3 is 16 residues. The CDR3 DNA reads as TGTGCCAGCAGCGTTGGAGGGGGCAATAGCAATCAGCCCCAGCATTTT. Amino acids: CASSVGGGNSNQPQHF.

The genes are TRBV28 and TRBJ1-3; D gene ambiguous. Trimming stripped 5 bases from V and 0 bases from J, with 5 bases between. The CDR3 is 13 amino acids. Germline V lookup: CDR1 MDHEN, CDR2 SYDVKM. CDR3 sequence reads: CASSPPSGNTIYF. The CDR3, as DNA: TGTGCCAGCAGTCCTCCCTCTGGAAACACCATATATTTT.

This chain links TRBV27 with TRBJ2-1; 11 positions match TRBD2. CDR1 and CDR2 from the germline V gene are MNHEY and SMNVEV (reference sequence). V lost 6 bases to trimming and J lost 5 bases; unmatched junction nucleotides: 6. This CDR3 has 15 amino acids. CDR3 protein: CASRLAGGYNNEQFF. Written as DNA, the CDR3 is TGTGCCAGCAGGTTAGCGGGAGGGTATAACAATGAGCAGTTCTTC.

This chain links TRBV9 with TRBJ2-3; unclear D gene. V was trimmed by 3 bases and J by 4 bases, leaving 6 bases between them. Germline V gene sequence: CDR1 SGDLS, CDR2 YYNGEE. The CDR3 consists of 12 residues. The CDR3 sequence is CASSDLSDTQYF. CDR3 coding DNA: TGTGCCAGCAGCGACCTTTCAGATACGCAGTATTTT.

The chain joins TRBV7-2 to TRBJ1-5; D not resolved. V gave up 5 bases and J gave up 5 bases, with 10 bases separating them. CDR1 is SGHTA and CDR2 is FQGNSA in the germline V gene. This CDR3 spans 13 amino acids. The CDR3 here is CASSQDDHQPQHF. CDR3 sequence (DNA): TGTGCCAGCAGCCAGGACGATCATCAGCCCCAGCATTTT.

The chain has TRBV2 and TRBJ2-1; a possible D gene is TRBD2 (6 bases). The CDR3 extends over 15 amino acids. Trimming removed 2 bases at V and 3 bases at J, with 11 bases between. Germline V gene sequence: CDR1 SNHLY, CDR2 FYNNEI. The CDR3 sequence: CASSEKNSGYNEQFF. The CDR3 nucleotides read TGTGCCAGCAGTGAAAAGAATAGCGGCTACAATGAGCAGTTCTTC.

This chain joins TRBV4-2 and TRBJ2-2; the match to TRBD2 covers 12 bases. Germline trimming cut 2 bases from V and 9 bases from J; bases unmatched to any gene: 10. Germline values: CDR1 LGHNA, CDR2 YNFKEQ. The CDR3 runs 17 residues. CDR3 amino acids: CASSQRTSGGPHRELFF. The CDR3 DNA reads TGTGCCAGCAGCCAACGTACTAGCGGGGGGCCCCACCGGGAGCTGTTTTTT.

This clone was observed once. The V gene is TRBV6-6, the J gene TRBJ2-7; the D is unclear. The CDR3 is 13 residues long. Germline CDR1 is MNHNY and CDR2 is SVGAGI (reference sequence). The germline V and J ends were trimmed by 0 bases and 6 bases, with 9 bases remaining between them. CDR3 protein: CASSYSVLLEQYF. CDR3 nucleotides: TGTGCCAGCAGTTACTCGGTCCTGCTCGAGCAGTACTTC.

The CDR3 DNA follows: TGTGCCAGCAGCTTAGTACGGGGGGCGATTGGCTACACCTTC. Residues: CASSLVRGAIGYTF. The chain links TRBV7-9 to TRBJ1-2; D perhaps matches TRBD1 (6 bases). V was cut by 1 base and J by 7 bases, with 13 bases left in between. CDR3 length: 14 residues. Germline CDR1 reads SEHNR; CDR2 reads FQNEAQ (reference sequence).

This chain joins TRBV27 and TRBJ2-7, with 7 bases identical to TRBD1. This CDR3 comprises 15 residues. V was clipped by 6 bases and J by 2 bases; unmatched bases: 10. The germline CDR1 and CDR2 sequences are MNHEY and SMNVEV (reference sequence). CDR3 bases: TGTGCCAGCAGCCTCGGGACAGCCCGTACCTACGAGCAGTACTTC. This codes for CASSLGTARTYEQYF.

The chain recombines TRBV15 with TRBJ2-7, with D perhaps matching TRBD1 (7 bases). Germline V CDR1 and CDR2: LNHNV, YYDKDF (reference sequence). This CDR3 contains 16 residues. Trimming pared 0 bases from V and 6 bases from J, leaving 18 bases between. The CDR3 DNA reads as TGTGCCACCAGCAGAGAGGGCGGGACAGTAAATTCCGAGCAGTACTTC. Translated, it gives CATSREGGTVNSEQYF.

The chain links TRBV18 to TRBJ1-6; D is perhaps TRBD1 (5 bases). V lost 1 base and J lost 7, with 14 bases in between. The length of the CDR3 is 16 residues. Per germline, CDR1 KGHSH and CDR2 LQKENI. The CDR3 loop reads CASSPQHGGENSPLHF. The CDR3, as DNA: TGTGCCAGCTCACCACAACATGGGGGGGAAAATTCACCCCTCCACTTT.

The V call is TRBV12-3 or TRBV12-4, the J call TRBJ1-2; no clear D. This CDR3 region has 13 residues. Trimming pared 0 bases from V and 7 bases from J, leaving 9 bases between. CDR3 in DNA: TGTGCCAGCAGTTTAGCTGTAGGGTCTGGCTACACCTTC. It codes for CASSLAVGSGYTF.

The rearrangement joins TRBV27 to TRBJ1-5; D unclear. This CDR3 is built from 13 residues. V dropped 6 bases and J dropped 6 bases, with 12 bases sitting between them. Germline CDR1 is MNHEY and CDR2 is SMNVEV (reference sequence). In nucleotides, the CDR3 is TGTGCCAGCAGCCCGGAGGGTCTTCAGCCCCAGCATTTT. It translates to CASSPEGLQPQHF.

The V gene is TRBV14, the J gene TRBJ2-3; 16 bases line up with TRBD2. The V gene end was trimmed by 4 bases and the J gene end by 1 base; junction bases not matched to a gene: 8. The germline CDR1 and CDR2 sequences are SGHDN and FVKESK. The CDR3 runs to 19 residues. This chain's CDR3 is CASSPGLAGGPGRTDTQYF. The CDR3 coding sequence is TGTGCCAGCAGCCCGGGACTAGCGGGGGGGCCGGGGCGCACAGATACGCAGTATTTT. The whole variable domain, filled in from reference TRBV14 and TRBJ2-3, reads EAGVTQFPSHSVIEKGQTVTLRCDPISGHDNLYWYRRVMGKEIKFLLHFVKESKQDESGMPNNRFLAERTGGTYSTLKVQPAELEDSGVYFCASSPGLAGGPGRTDTQYFGPGTRLTVL.

The chain employs TRBV6-5 and TRBJ1-6; possibly TRBD1 for D (6 bases). V was shortened by 5 bases and J by 7 bases, with 12 bases between the two germline ends. CDR3 length: 14 residues. Germline CDR1 MNHEY, CDR2 SVGAGI. The CDR3 DNA sequence: TGTGCCAGCAGTAGACAGGCTTGGAATTCACCCCTCCACTTT. It codes for CASSRQAWNSPLHF.

J is TRBJ2-2 and V is TRBV3-1 (or the pseudogene TRBV3-2), with 14 bases matching TRBD2. The CDR3 is 17 amino acids. Germline V gene data show CDR1 as LGHDT and CDR2 as YNNKEL (reference sequence). V gave up 8 bases and J gave up 0 bases; unmatched junction bases: 5. The CDR3 reads CASWTSGGLANTGELFF. As DNA, the CDR3 is TGTGCCAGCTGGACTAGCGGGGGGCTCGCGAACACCGGGGAGCTGTTTTTT.

The J gene is TRBJ2-7, the V gene TRBV27; 7 bases are shared with TRBD1. CDR1 MNHEY and CDR2 SMNVEV come from the germline V gene (reference sequence). The ends lost 6 bases at V and 1 base at J; junction bases unmatched: 6. The CDR3 loop spans 14 amino acids. CDR3 DNA: TGTGCCAGCAGCCCCACGACAGGGTCCTACGAGCAGTACTTC. Its translation: CASSPTTGSYEQYF.

Comments on this clone: Additional DNA sequences in this sample encode the identical CDR3. The V gene is TRBV6-5, the J gene TRBJ1-4; D is perhaps TRBD1 (6 bases). Trimming stripped 4 bases from V and 8 bases from J, with 14 bases between. The CDR3 totals 14 residues. From germline, CDR1 is MNHEY and CDR2 SVGAGI. CDR3 coding DNA: TGTGCCAGCAGTTCCACAGGGCGGCGGGAAAAACTGTTTTTT. Protein: CASSSTGRREKLFF.

V gene TRBV9 combines with J gene TRBJ2-2, with D perhaps matching TRBD1 or TRBD2 (5 bases each). Germline V lookup: CDR1 SGDLS, CDR2 YYNGEE. The V gene lost 0 bases and the J gene lost 4 bases, with 13 bases spanning the gap. The CDR3 contains 16 residues. Here the CDR3 reads CASSVVPGPGTGELFF. CDR3 coding DNA: TGTGCCAGCAGCGTAGTACCGGGACCGGGCACCGGGGAGCTGTTTTTT.

The chain recombines TRBV5-1 with TRBJ2-1; 12 bases match TRBD2. The V gene's germline CDR1 is SGHRS and CDR2 YFSETQ. V trimming: 3 bases; J trimming: 6 bases; junction bases outside the gene matches: 7. The CDR3 is 16 amino acids. CDR3: CASSSSLAGGFNEQFF. CDR3 sequence (DNA): TGCGCCAGCAGCTCCTCACTAGCGGGAGGATTCAATGAGCAGTTCTTC.

The chain employs TRBV7-9 and TRBJ2-1; TRBD1 matches 12 bases. The CDR3 runs 16 residues. Germline V gives CDR1 SEHNR, CDR2 FQNEAQ (reference sequence). V lost 4 bases and J lost 6; bases outside the gene matches: 7. CDR3 coding DNA: TGTGCCAGCAGCTCTCGGGACAGGGGGCTTGTCAATGAGCAGTTCTTC. This translates into CASSSRDRGLVNEQFF.

A note on this clone: Other DNA sequences in this specimen translate into the identical CDR3. This chain uses TRBV30 with TRBJ1-2; weak D call: TRBD1 (5 bases). The CDR3 loop spans 13 amino acids. Per the germline V gene, CDR1 is GTSNPN and CDR2 is SVGIG (reference sequence). V gave up 0 bases and J gave up 5 bases, with 10 bases separating them. The CDR3 loop is CAWSVLGVYGYTF. For the CDR3, the DNA is TGTGCCTGGAGTGTACTAGGGGTTTATGGCTACACCTTC. Drawing the rest from reference TRBV30 and TRBJ1-2, the complete variable domain is SQTIHQWPATLVQPVGSPLSLECTVEGTSNPNLYWYRQAAGRGLQLLFYSVGIGQISSEVPQNLSASRPQDRQFILSSKKLLLSDSGFYLCAWSVLGVYGYTFGSGTRLTVV.

V usage is TRBV6-2 or TRBV6-3 and J usage is TRBJ1-2; TRBD1 might be the D (6 bases). The CDR3 runs 14 residues. V was pared by 0 bases and J by 7 bases, with 12 bases between. Germline V gene sequence: CDR1 MNHEY, CDR2 SVGEGT. In nucleotides, the CDR3 is TGTGCCAGCAGTTACTCCCGGACAGTTGCTGGCTACACCTTC. Protein: CASSYSRTVAGYTF.

V gene TRBV7-3 combines with J gene TRBJ2-7, with D tentatively TRBD1 (6 bases). Deletions cut 2 bases from V and 3 bases from J, with 14 bases between. Germline loops: CDR1 SGHTA, CDR2 FQGTGA. CDR3 length: 15 residues. CDR3 residues: CASSLSADRRYEQYF. The CDR3 nucleotides are TGTGCCAGCAGCTTATCGGCGGACAGACGCTACGAGCAGTACTTC.

The CDR3 spells CASSAGLGRYGYTF. CDR3 bases: TGTGCCAGCTCAGCCGGGCTGGGGCGCTATGGCTACACCTTC. The V call is TRBV9, the J call TRBJ1-2; a weak D match, TRBD1 (5 bases). This CDR3 is built from 14 residues. The germline V and J ends were trimmed by 7 bases and 4 bases, with 17 bases remaining between them. Per germline, CDR1 SGDLS and CDR2 YYNGEE.

Notes on this clone: Germline is not matched at one junction end, which may reflect a read error. The J gene is TRBJ1-1, the V gene TRBV5-1; D may be TRBD1 (5 bases). The CDR3 sequence is 14 residues long. Germline V lookup: CDR1 SGHRS, CDR2 YFSETQ. The CDR3 DNA reads as TGCGCCAGCAGGTTGGCAGACAGCTGGACTGAAGCTTTCTTT. Translated, it gives CASRLADSWTEAFF.

The V gene is TRBV30, the J gene TRBJ1-1, with D unresolved. Germline loops: CDR1 GTSNPN, CDR2 SVGIG (reference sequence). V gave up 0 bases and J gave up 6 bases, with 14 bases separating them. The CDR3 extends over 14 amino acids. CDR3 sequence reads: CAWSVKGVWAEAFF. Here the CDR3 DNA reads TGTGCCTGGAGTGTAAAGGGAGTTTGGGCTGAAGCTTTCTTT.

This chain links TRBV19 with TRBJ2-4; TRBD1 aligns across 8 bases. Germline V gene data show CDR1 as LNHDA and CDR2 as SQIVND (reference sequence). This CDR3 contains 16 residues. The junction had 8 bases not matched to a gene; V was cut back by 5 bases and J by 2 bases. For the CDR3, the DNA is TGTGCCAGTAGTCCCCGGGACAGGTTAACCAAAAACATTCAGTACTTC. This codes for CASSPRDRLTKNIQYF.